These 28 T cell receptor beta chains were all obtained from the same sample, sequenced in a study of blood T cell repertoires in COVID-19. Some clones are missing from TCRdb's copy, which holds only in-frame ones; the method was immunoSEQ multiplex PCR. The sample shows fewer than 70,000 clones, about four fifths of them seen only once. Sequencing was carried out using peripheral blood. The receptors here all came from a man between 45 and 60 years old with active COVID-19.

The genes are TRBV19 and TRBJ1-5; unclear D gene. CDR1 and CDR2 (germline): LNHDA, SQIVND (reference sequence). Deletions cut 4 bases from V and 2 bases from J, with 12 bases between. This CDR3 spans 15 amino acids. As DNA, the CDR3 is TGTGCCAGTAGTACGGTCTTGTTCGGCAATCAGCCCCAGCATTTT. Encoded protein: CASSTVLFGNQPQHF.

In its sample, this clone was seen a few times. The chain carries TRBV30 and TRBJ2-1; D remains ambiguous. The CDR3 covers 13 residues. The germline gives CDR1 GTSNPN, CDR2 SVGIG (reference sequence). V lost 5 bases and J lost 7, with 15 bases in between. CDR3 in amino acids: CAWVGYMRNEQFF. The DNA for the CDR3 is TGTGCCTGGGTTGGCTACATGAGGAATGAGCAGTTCTTC.

V usage is TRBV4-2 and J usage is TRBJ2-3, with TRBD1 matching 7 bases. CDR3 length equals 17 residues. Germline values: CDR1 LGHNA, CDR2 YNFKEQ. After removal of 4 bases from V and 6 bases from J, the junction contained 16 bases not matched to a gene. DNA for the CDR3: TGTGCCAGCAGCCCTCCACCGGGACAGACTCAATGGGATACGCAGTATTTT. Translated: CASSPPPGQTQWDTQYF.

This clone was seen a single time. This sequence joins TRBV19 and TRBJ1-2; 8 nucleotides line up with TRBD1. There are 13 residues in the CDR3. Germline V CDR1 and CDR2: LNHDA, SQIVND (reference sequence). V gave up 6 bases and J gave up 8 bases; unmatched junction bases: 8. The CDR3 DNA sequence: TGTGCCAGTAGGGTCACAGGGGGATTAGGCTACACCTTC. Translation gives CASRVTGGLGYTF.

The chain uses TRBV7-9 and TRBJ1-1, with D uncertain. Trimming removed 0 bases from V and 7 bases from J, with 9 bases in between. CDR3 length equals 13 residues. Per the germline V gene, CDR1 is SEHNR and CDR2 is FQNEAQ (reference sequence). The CDR3 sequence is CASSLASSVEAFF. The CDR3 DNA reads TGTGCCAGCAGCTTAGCCTCTTCGGTTGAAGCTTTCTTT.

DNA of the CDR3: TGCGCCAGCAGCTTATCTCCCTCCACCGGGGAGCTGTTTTTT. As protein: CASSLSPSTGELFF. The rearrangement uses TRBV5-1 and TRBJ2-2; D not resolved. V dropped 2 bases and J dropped 4 bases, with 9 bases sitting between them. Germline V gene data show CDR1 as SGHRS and CDR2 as YFSETQ. This CDR3 has 14 residues.

The rearrangement uses TRBV5-5 and TRBJ1-2; D may be TRBD1 (6 bases). Germline assignment: CDR1 SGHKS and CDR2 YYEKEE (reference sequence). V lost 2 bases and J lost 9, with 17 bases in between. This CDR3 has 14 amino acids. The CDR3: CASSFNRAARSYTF. The CDR3 DNA follows: TGTGCCAGCAGCTTCAACAGGGCGGCCAGGAGCTACACCTTC.

The sample holds a few counts of this clone. This CDR3 reads CASSARGLLSGYGYTF. The CDR3 DNA reads TGTGCCAGCAGCGCTAGGGGACTCCTTTCAGGATACGGCTACACCTTC. The J gene is TRBJ1-2, the V gene TRBV7-2, with a tentative D call TRBD1 (5 bases). Trimming removed 5 bases at V and 8 bases at J, with 24 bases between. The germline CDR1 and CDR2 sequences are SGHTA and FQGNSA. This CDR3 has 16 amino acids.

The rearrangement links TRBV2 to TRBJ1-2, with 10 bases aligning to TRBD1. J gave up 4 bases and V 6 bases, and 8 bases lay outside the gene matches. Germline CDR1 is SNHLY and CDR2 is FYNNEI. This CDR3 has 15 residues. Written as DNA, the CDR3 is TGTGCCAGCAGCCCCGGGACAGGGGCCCTCTATGGCTACACCTTC. Translating it yields CASSPGTGALYGYTF.

The chain couples TRBV2 to TRBJ1-1, with TRBD1 as a possible D gene (5 bases). Trimming left V 6 bases short and J 7 bases short, with 9 bases between. CDR3 length: 11 residues. Per germline, CDR1 SNHLY and CDR2 FYNNEI. CDR3 sequence: CASRLQGEAFF. The CDR3 DNA follows: TGTGCCAGCAGGCTCCAGGGTGAAGCTTTCTTT.

This clone was seen more than once but under ten times. The chain couples TRBV4-2 to TRBJ2-7, with TRBD2 matching 14 bases. Germline lookup yields CDR1 LGHNA and CDR2 YNFKEQ. This CDR3 is 17 amino acids long. V lost 4 bases, J lost 3 bases, and 8 bases stayed unmatched. The CDR3 DNA is TGTGCCAGCAGCCCGTTAGGGACTAGCGGGAGTAGCTACGAGCAGTACTTC. This codes for CASSPLGTSGSSYEQYF.

The CDR3 region is CASSQTDSNYGYTF. The CDR3 region has the DNA TGTGCCAGCAGCCAAACGGACAGTAACTATGGCTACACCTTC. V and J are TRBV4-2 and TRBJ1-2, with a tentative D call TRBD1 (6 bases). Germline V gives CDR1 LGHNA, CDR2 YNFKEQ. Trimming left V 2 bases short and J 1 base short, with 8 bases between. The CDR3 contains 14 residues.

This clone was observed once. The rearrangement uses TRBV10-3 and TRBJ2-7, with TRBD1 as a possible D gene (5 bases). This CDR3 spans 17 amino acids. Germline V gene data show CDR1 as ENHRY and CDR2 as SYGVKD. V was pared by 2 bases and J by 0 bases, with 17 bases between. The CDR3 spells CAISEPRGGVSSYEQYF. DNA for the CDR3: TGTGCCATCAGTGAGCCAAGGGGTGGGGTATCCTCCTACGAGCAGTACTTC.

The chain combines TRBV19 with TRBJ1-5; D is unresolved. The CDR3 has 14 amino acids. CDR1 is LNHDA and CDR2 is SQIVND in the germline V gene (reference sequence). The V gene lost 8 bases and the J gene lost 0 bases, with 11 bases spanning the gap. The DNA of the CDR3 is TGTGCCAGTGCCGAACAAAATAGCAATCAGCCCCAGCATTTT. Its translation is CASAEQNSNQPQHF.

The V and J genes are TRBV7-9 and TRBJ2-7; D is perhaps TRBD1 (7 bases). Trimming left V 2 bases short and J 4 bases short, with 12 bases between. The CDR3 spans 14 residues. Germline V CDR1 and CDR2: SEHNR, FQNEAQ (reference sequence). CDR3 sequence reads: CASSLSGGGYEQYF. In DNA form, the CDR3 reads TGTGCCAGCAGCTTATCAGGGGGAGGATACGAGCAGTACTTC.

CDR3 sequence: CASSPDRANYGYTF. CDR3 bases: TGTGCCAGCAGTCCCGACAGGGCGAACTATGGCTACACCTTC. The gene calls are TRBV28 and TRBJ1-2, with 7 bases matching TRBD1. V was clipped by 5 bases and J by 2 bases; unmatched bases: 5. The CDR3 has 14 residues. Germline CDR1 reads MDHEN; CDR2 reads SYDVKM.

The CDR3 region has the DNA TGTGCCAGCAGCATCCCCACACGGCCCCAGCATTTT. It yields the protein CASSIPTRPQHF. This chain uses TRBV5-8 with TRBJ1-5; D gene ambiguous. The germline V gene encodes CDR1 SGHTS and CDR2 YDEGEE. This CDR3 region has 12 residues. Trimming removed 4 bases at V and 9 bases at J, with 11 bases between.

The chain combines TRBV5-4 with TRBJ1-6; D is possibly TRBD1 (6 bases). Per the germline V gene, CDR1 is SGHNT and CDR2 is YYREEE (reference sequence). V was cut by 4 bases and J by 7 bases, with 18 bases left in between. The CDR3 is made up of 16 amino acids. CDR3 residues: CASSAPTAQGNSPLHF. The CDR3 DNA reads TGTGCCAGCAGCGCACCCACCGCACAGGGAAATTCACCCCTCCACTTT.

V is TRBV29-1 and J is TRBJ2-7, with TRBD1 matching 9 bases. The CDR3 is 14 residues long. Per germline, CDR1 SQVTM and CDR2 ANQGSEA. CDR3 DNA: TGCAGGGCACCGTGGGACAGGGATCGCTACGAGCAGTACTTC. As protein: CRAPWDRDRYEQYF.

The V and J genes are TRBV25-1 and TRBJ1-2; the match to TRBD1 covers 8 bases. This CDR3 has 14 amino acids. Per the germline V gene, CDR1 is MGHDK and CDR2 is SYGVNS. The trim removed 4 bases at V and 7 bases at J, leaving 8 bases unmatched. The DNA for the CDR3 is TGTGCCAGCAGTGCGGACAGGGTTTTCTCTGGCTACACCTTC. The encoded protein is CASSADRVFSGYTF.

J is TRBJ1-5 and V is TRBV9; the D gene is possibly TRBD1 (6 bases). CDR1 is SGDLS and CDR2 is YYNGEE in the germline V gene. The CDR3 spans 14 residues. Trimming took off 0 bases at V and 7 bases at J, with 11 bases between the two ends. Here the CDR3 DNA reads TGTGCCAGCAGCGTAGATGGGGGCTACCAGCCCCAGCATTTT. Residues: CASSVDGGYQPQHF.

This chain links TRBV25-1 with TRBJ1-4; a weak D match, TRBD1 (5 bases). The germline gives CDR1 MGHDK, CDR2 SYGVNS. The ends were cut back, 4 bases at V and 4 bases at J, with 16 bases in the middle. This CDR3 region has 16 residues. The CDR3 sequence: CASSGGLGVFNEKLFF. CDR3 coding DNA: TGTGCCAGCAGTGGGGGTCTAGGGGTCTTTAATGAAAAACTGTTTTTT.

In this sample, this clone turned up once. V usage is TRBV3-1 (or the pseudogene TRBV3-2) and J usage is TRBJ2-5, with D perhaps matching TRBD1 (5 bases). The CDR3 runs 13 residues. The V end lost 10 bases, the J end lost 5 bases, and 17 bases lay between the germline ends. Per germline, CDR1 LGHDT and CDR2 YNNKEL (reference sequence). The CDR3 DNA follows: TGTGCCACCCACCTTCCAGGGTTTGAGACCCAGTACTTC. Translation gives CATHLPGFETQYF.

The V gene is TRBV7-2, the J gene TRBJ2-3; 9 positions agree with TRBD1. CDR1 and CDR2 (germline): SGHTA, FQGNSA. V shed 5 bases, J shed 4 bases, and the junction held 16 bases outside the gene matches. The CDR3 is 18 amino acids. CDR3 region: CASSITGGRLSGADTQYF. The CDR3 coding sequence is TGTGCCAGCAGCATTACAGGGGGCAGGCTGTCCGGGGCAGATACGCAGTATTTT.

The V call is TRBV4-2, the J call TRBJ1-6; weak D call: TRBD1 (5 bases). V was clipped by 0 bases and J by 7 bases, with 16 bases between them. Looked up from germline, CDR1 is LGHNA and CDR2 is YNFKEQ. CDR3 length: 17 residues. CDR3 in DNA: TGTGCCAGCAGCCAAGATCGGGGGTATGAGGAAAATTCACCCCTCCACTTT. As protein: CASSQDRGYEENSPLHF.

This clone was detected only once. The rearrangement links TRBV10-2 to TRBJ2-1, with 12 nucleotides matching TRBD2. The CDR3 loop spans 19 amino acids. V shed 2 bases and J 7 bases; nucleotides not matched to a gene: 15. In germline, CDR1 is WSHSY, CDR2 SAAADI. CDR3 coding DNA: TGCGCCAGCAGTGAGGGGCGGCTAGCGGGAGGGCCGGGTAAGAATGAGCAGTTCTTC. It is translated as CASSEGRLAGGPGKNEQFF.

The chain is built from TRBV21-1 and TRBJ1-2. TRBV21-1 represents a pseudogene. The CDR3 length is 15 residues. CDR3 residues: CASSKLAGLRLGYTF. Written as DNA, the CDR3 is TGTGCCAGCAGCAAACTTGCTGGACTGCGTCTTGGCTACACCTTC.

This clone has just a few counts. The chain joins TRBV9 to TRBJ2-5, with TRBD2 as a possible D gene (6 bases). The CDR3 totals 12 residues. Trimming removed 2 bases from V and 4 bases from J, with 6 bases in between. Germline CDR1 is SGDLS and CDR2 is YYNGEE. CDR3 sequence reads: CASSVRGETQYF. The CDR3 DNA is TGTGCCAGCAGCGTGCGGGGAGAGACCCAGTACTTC.